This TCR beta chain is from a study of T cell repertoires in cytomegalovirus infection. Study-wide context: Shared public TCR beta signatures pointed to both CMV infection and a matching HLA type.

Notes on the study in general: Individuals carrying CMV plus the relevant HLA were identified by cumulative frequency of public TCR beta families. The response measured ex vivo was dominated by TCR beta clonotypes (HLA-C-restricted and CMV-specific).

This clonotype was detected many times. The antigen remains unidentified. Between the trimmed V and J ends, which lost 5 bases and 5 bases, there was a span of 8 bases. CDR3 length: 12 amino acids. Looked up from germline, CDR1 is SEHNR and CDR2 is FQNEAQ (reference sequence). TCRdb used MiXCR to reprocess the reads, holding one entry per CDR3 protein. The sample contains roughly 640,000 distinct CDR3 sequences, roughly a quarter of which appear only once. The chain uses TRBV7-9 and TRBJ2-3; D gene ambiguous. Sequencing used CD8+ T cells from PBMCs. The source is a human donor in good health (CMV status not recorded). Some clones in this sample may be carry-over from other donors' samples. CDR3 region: CASSRGLDTQYF. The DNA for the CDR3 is TGTGCCAGCAGCCGTGGGTTAGATACGCAGTATTTT.